Presented here are 4 T cell receptor beta chains from one specimen sequenced in a study of T cells in localized non-small cell lung cancer (dated by TCRdb to about 2020). Library preparation employed the immunoSEQ multiplex PCR assay. As stored in TCRdb, this immuneACCESS dataset retains in-frame rearrangements with V and J assigned. A fraction of the clones does not appear; measured against another copy, unresolved V genes explain less than half of the discrepancy, and the remainder lacks a known reason. The sample includes around 2,000 clones, with approximately 22% observed a single time. The top ten constitute 24% of the sample. The sequencing here drew on lung tumor tissue, taken before any cancer treatment. All receptors come from a woman aged 35-75 years with stage I lung adenocarcinoma.

This clone turned up a few times. This rearrangement joins TRBV9 to TRBJ2-2, with a possible D match to TRBD1 (5 bases). The germline V and J ends were trimmed by 0 bases and 4 bases, with 7 bases remaining between them. This CDR3 is built from 14 residues. Germline V gives CDR1 SGDLS, CDR2 YYNGEE. CDR3: CASSVGGLTGELFF. CDR3 bases: TGTGCCAGCAGCGTAGGGGGCCTCACCGGGGAGCTGTTTTTT.

V usage is TRBV1 and J usage is TRBJ2-1; TRBD1 is the table's D call and was not checked against the DNA. TRBV1 is deemed a pseudogene. CDR3 size: 15 residues. The CDR3 is CASSQDRAGGNEQFF. The CDR3 DNA is TGCGCCAGCAGCCAAGATCGTGCAGGGGGGAATGAGCAGTTCTTC.

The V and J genes are TRBV10-3 and TRBJ1-2; D possibly corresponds to TRBD1 (5 bases). This CDR3 is 14 amino acids long. Germline CDR1 reads ENHRY; CDR2 reads SYGVKD. Trimming removed 0 bases at V and 8 bases at J, with 13 bases between. The CDR3, as DNA: TGTGCCATCAGTGAGTCTTCAGGGCTTGACGGCTACACCTTC. It encodes CAISESSGLDGYTF.

In its sample, this clone is medium-sized. V and J are TRBV11-3 and TRBJ1-3, with D uncertain. CDR3 length: 14 residues. V lost 6 bases and J 0 bases, leaving 9 bases between the germline ends. Per the germline V gene, CDR1 is SGHNT and CDR2 is YENEEA. The CDR3 loop reads CASSQDLSGNTIYF. The CDR3 DNA is TGTGCCAGCAGTCAGGACCTCTCTGGAAACACCATATATTTT.